One and the same sample provided the 7 T cell receptor beta chains below, sequenced in a study of blood T cell repertoires in COVID-19 (dated by TCRdb to the early 2020s). Library creation used the immunoSEQ multiplex PCR assay. What TCRdb holds here is the immuneACCESS table cut down to in-frame rearrangements. Part of the clones is not present; checked against another copy, under half of the missing clones reflect an unresolved V gene, and the others are unexplained. Here the sample has around 170,000 clones; less than 90% occur a single time. About 14% of the sample is in the top ten clones. What was sequenced was peripheral blood. These receptor sequences come from a man aged 18-30 years with active or convalescent COVID-19.

The chain is built from TRBV4-2 and TRBJ1-5; D unclear. The germline V gene encodes CDR1 LGHNA and CDR2 YNFKEQ. This CDR3 spans 18 amino acids. Deletions cut 0 bases from V and 5 bases from J, with 20 bases between. The CDR3 region is CASSQDLWGSTSHQPQHF. CDR3 coding DNA: TGTGCCAGCAGCCAAGATTTGTGGGGTTCCACTAGTCATCAGCCCCAGCATTTT.

V gene TRBV19 combines with J gene TRBJ1-2; D ambiguous. Trimming left V 1 base short and J 5 bases short, with 11 bases between. The CDR3 runs 14 residues. CDR1 LNHDA and CDR2 SQIVND come from the germline V gene (reference sequence). CDR3 bases: TGTGCCAGTAGTATAGGAAATGCTATTTATGGCTACACCTTC. Encoded protein: CASSIGNAIYGYTF.

The chain carries TRBV2 and TRBJ2-7; a possible D gene is TRBD2 (6 bases). Per germline, CDR1 SNHLY and CDR2 FYNNEI. The CDR3 sequence is 11 residues long. V lost 6 bases to trimming and J lost 3 bases, with 6 bases between them. CDR3 protein: CASRGGYEQYF. The CDR3 DNA sequence: TGTGCCAGCAGGGGGGGCTACGAGCAGTACTTC.

The V gene is TRBV3-1 (or the pseudogene TRBV3-2), the J gene TRBJ2-3; TRBD2 aligns across 14 bases. Germline CDR1 LGHDT, CDR2 YNNKEL (reference sequence). This CDR3 has 19 amino acids. Losses at the gene ends were 6 bases for V and 1 base for J; bases not matched to a gene: 12. The CDR3 here is CASSYGLAGGPTGTDTQYF. In nucleotides, the CDR3 is TGTGCCAGCAGTTACGGACTAGCGGGAGGTCCGACGGGCACAGATACGCAGTATTTT.

The CDR3 DNA reads as TGTGCCACTGGGACAGGGGGCATTGGGGAGCTGTTTTTT. Its protein is CATGTGGIGELFF. The chain has TRBV24-1 and TRBJ2-2; TRBD1 matches 12 bases. This CDR3 region has 13 residues. The germline V gene has CDR1 KGHDR and CDR2 SFDVKD. The V segment lost 10 bases and the J segment 8 bases; nucleotides outside the gene matches: 4.

The rearrangement links TRBV14 to TRBJ2-5; 7 bases line up with TRBD2. The CDR3 contains 15 residues. The junction had 4 bases not matched to a gene; V was cut back by 2 bases and J by 1 base. Per germline, CDR1 SGHDN and CDR2 FVKESK. CDR3 DNA: TGTGCCAGCAGCCAACGTTCGGGGGGCCAAGAGACCCAGTACTTC. Translated: CASSQRSGGQETQYF.

CDR3 sequence reads: CASTSGSTYEQYF. In DNA form, the CDR3 reads TGTGCCAGCACTAGCGGGTCAACCTACGAGCAGTACTTC. J is TRBJ2-7 and V is TRBV6-5, with TRBD2 matching over 8 bases. CDR1 MNHEY and CDR2 SVGAGI come from the germline V gene. CDR3 length equals 13 residues. Trimming took 7 bases from V and 2 from J; bases not matched to a gene: 4.